Sequencing of this T cell receptor beta chain was carried out in a study of control samples from healthy donors and cancer patients. This clone was observed once. The assay was immunoSEQ multiplex PCR, and TCRdb's table has in-frame clones only and misses some. This sample has fewer than 150,000 clones; 90% occur once, and the top ten carry about 2.6%. This sequence originates from a man between 18 and 35 years old in good health. The sequencing input was blood.

CDR3 protein: CATSDTPQGQYV. CDR3 sequence (DNA): TGTGCCACCAGTGACACCCCCCAGGGGCAGTACGTC. J is TRBJ2-7 and V is TRBV24-1; D possibly corresponds to TRBD1 (5 bases). CDR3 size: 12 residues. CDR1 is KGHDR, CDR2 SFDVKD, per germline. Trimming took off 4 bases at V and 9 bases at J, with 12 bases between the two ends.